This T cell receptor (beta chain) was profiled in a study of T cell responses to AZD1222 COVID-19 vaccine. Overall study: Pooling covered second doses at about 4 or about 12 weeks. Study-wide results and limits: Clonal diversity may have been underestimated, and the donors were mostly white British, with more females than males.

Of note for this clone: Its antigen is undetermined.

Assay: immunoSEQ multiplex PCR; the TCRdb copy retains only in-frame clones and omits some. The sample lists 90,000 to 150,000 clones, approximately 86% seen once, with roughly 2.3% in the top ten. The TCR sequence derives from an adult in good health. This material consisted of peripheral blood, taken on day 0 of AZD1222 vaccination.

The DNA for the CDR3 is TGTGCCACCAGTGGGACTAGCGGGAGTCGTAGCTCCTACAATGAGCAGTTCTTC. Amino acids: CATSGTSGSRSSYNEQFF. The chain couples TRBV24-1 to TRBJ2-1; 13 bases are shared with TRBD2. Trimming cost V 5 bases and J 0 bases; bases outside gene matches: 6. This CDR3 spans 18 amino acids. The germline V gene encodes CDR1 KGHDR and CDR2 SFDVKD.